This T cell receptor (beta chain) was sequenced during a study of T cell responses to AZD1222 COVID-19 vaccine. Study-wide findings and caveats: Among vaccine-associated CD4 TCRs, coverage spanned spike, with dominance at 160-218 and 743-854. Mostly white British, mostly female donors; authors suggested clonal diversity may be underestimated.

This CDR3 has 14 residues. J was trimmed by 2 bases and V by 5 bases; bases with no gene match: 6. CDR1 is LNHNV, CDR2 YYDKDF, per germline (reference sequence). The count of this clone is one. Its antigen remains unknown. Produced via immunoSEQ multiplex PCR; TCRdb's table is partial and in-frame only. Here the sample spans 90,000 to 130,000 clones, 94% being singletons. This clonotype was sampled from an adult who received the AZD1222 COVID-19 vaccine. Material: peripheral blood, obtained 28 days after the second AZD1222 dose. The chain couples TRBV15 to TRBJ2-7, with TRBD1 matching 7 bases. The CDR3 loop is CATSDRDLAYEQYF. The CDR3 region has the DNA TGTGCCACCAGCGACAGGGACCTCGCCTACGAGCAGTACTTC.